This T cell receptor beta chain was found in a study of cytomegalovirus exposure and HLA in healthy donors. Vbeta (60) and Jbeta (13) primers were used in the PCR. Profiled with immunoSEQ multiplex PCR; TCRdb holds only in-frame clones, not every one. Among about 150,000 clones listed, roughly 85% were seen once. Sample: PBMCs. This receptor was obtained from a woman under 30 in good health and CMV-seronegative.

CDR3 protein: CSGGQGREQFF. CDR3 in DNA: TGCAGCGGAGGACAGGGTAGGGAGCAGTTCTTC. The rearrangement joins TRBV29-1 to TRBJ2-1; 8 bases match TRBD1. Per the germline V gene, CDR1 is SQVTM and CDR2 is ANQGSEA. J lost 10 bases, V lost 7 bases, and 6 bases had no gene match. The CDR3 consists of 11 residues.